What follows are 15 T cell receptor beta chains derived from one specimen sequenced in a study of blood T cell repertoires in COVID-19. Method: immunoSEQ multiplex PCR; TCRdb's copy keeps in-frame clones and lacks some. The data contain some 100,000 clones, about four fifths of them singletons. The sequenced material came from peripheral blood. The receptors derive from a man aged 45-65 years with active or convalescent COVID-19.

DNA of the CDR3: TGTGCCAGCAGTGAAATCGTCAGCTATGGCTACACCTTC. As protein: CASSEIVSYGYTF. V is TRBV2 and J is TRBJ1-2; no firm D call. Germline V lookup: CDR1 SNHLY, CDR2 FYNNEI. Trimming pared 2 bases from V and 4 bases from J, leaving 8 bases between. The CDR3 has 13 amino acids.

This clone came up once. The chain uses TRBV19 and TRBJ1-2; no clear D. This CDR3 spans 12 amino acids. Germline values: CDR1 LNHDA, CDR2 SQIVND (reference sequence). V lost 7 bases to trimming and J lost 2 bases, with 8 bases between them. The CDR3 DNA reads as TGTGCCAGTATGGCGGGGAACTATGGCTACACCTTC. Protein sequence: CASMAGNYGYTF.

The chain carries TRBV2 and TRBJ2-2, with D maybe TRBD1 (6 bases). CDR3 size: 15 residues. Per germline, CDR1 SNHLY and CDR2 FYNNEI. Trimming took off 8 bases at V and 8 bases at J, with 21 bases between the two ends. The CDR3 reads CASVSGTFSVGELFF. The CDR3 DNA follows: TGTGCCAGCGTCTCCGGGACATTTAGCGTGGGGGAGCTGTTTTTT.

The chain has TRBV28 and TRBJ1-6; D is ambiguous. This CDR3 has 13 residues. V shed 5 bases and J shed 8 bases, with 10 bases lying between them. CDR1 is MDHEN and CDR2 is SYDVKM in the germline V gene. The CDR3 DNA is TGTGCCAGCAGTACCGGGTCCCATTCACCCCTCCACTTT. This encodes CASSTGSHSPLHF.

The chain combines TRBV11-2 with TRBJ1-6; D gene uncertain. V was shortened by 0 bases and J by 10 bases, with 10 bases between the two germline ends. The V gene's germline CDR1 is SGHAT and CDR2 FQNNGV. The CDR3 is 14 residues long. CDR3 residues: CASSLDPVSSPLHF. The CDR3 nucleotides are TGTGCCAGCAGCTTAGATCCCGTATCCTCACCCCTCCACTTT.

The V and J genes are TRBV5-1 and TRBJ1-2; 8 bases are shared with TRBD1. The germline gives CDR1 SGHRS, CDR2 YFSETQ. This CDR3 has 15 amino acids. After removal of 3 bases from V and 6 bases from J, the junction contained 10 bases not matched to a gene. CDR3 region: CASSSRTGNENGYTF. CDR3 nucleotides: TGCGCCAGCAGCTCAAGGACAGGGAATGAGAATGGCTACACCTTC.

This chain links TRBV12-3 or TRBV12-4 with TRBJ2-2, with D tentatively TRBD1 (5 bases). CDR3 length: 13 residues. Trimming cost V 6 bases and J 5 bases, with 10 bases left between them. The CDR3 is CASSFYRTGELFF. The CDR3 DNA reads TGTGCCAGCAGCTTTTACAGGACCGGGGAGCTGTTTTTT.

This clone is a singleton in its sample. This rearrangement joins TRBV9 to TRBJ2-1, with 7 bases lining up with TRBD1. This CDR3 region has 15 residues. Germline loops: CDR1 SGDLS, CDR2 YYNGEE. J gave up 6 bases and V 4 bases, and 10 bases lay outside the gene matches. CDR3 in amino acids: CASSPRQGLGNEQFF. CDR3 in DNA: TGTGCCAGCAGCCCCAGACAGGGATTGGGCAATGAGCAGTTCTTC. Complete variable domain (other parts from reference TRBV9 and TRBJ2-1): DSGVTQTPKHLITATGQRVTLRCSPRSGDLSVYWYQQSLDQGLQFLIQYYNGEERAKGNILERFSAQQFPDLHSELNLSSLELGDSALYFCASSPRQGLGNEQFFGPGTRLTVL.

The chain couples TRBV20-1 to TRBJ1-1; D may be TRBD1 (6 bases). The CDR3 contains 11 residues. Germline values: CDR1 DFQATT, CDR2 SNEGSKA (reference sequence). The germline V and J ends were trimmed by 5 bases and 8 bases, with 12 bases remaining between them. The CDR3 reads CSAPGQFEAFF. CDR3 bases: TGCAGTGCTCCCGGACAGTTCGAAGCTTTCTTT.

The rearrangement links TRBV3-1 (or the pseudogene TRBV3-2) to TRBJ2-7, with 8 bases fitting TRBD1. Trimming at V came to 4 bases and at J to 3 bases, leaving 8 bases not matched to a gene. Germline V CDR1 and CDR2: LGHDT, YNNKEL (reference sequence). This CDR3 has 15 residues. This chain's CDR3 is CASSRGGQGLYEQYV. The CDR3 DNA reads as TGTGCCAGCAGCCGGGGAGGACAGGGCCTCTACGAGCAGTACGTC.

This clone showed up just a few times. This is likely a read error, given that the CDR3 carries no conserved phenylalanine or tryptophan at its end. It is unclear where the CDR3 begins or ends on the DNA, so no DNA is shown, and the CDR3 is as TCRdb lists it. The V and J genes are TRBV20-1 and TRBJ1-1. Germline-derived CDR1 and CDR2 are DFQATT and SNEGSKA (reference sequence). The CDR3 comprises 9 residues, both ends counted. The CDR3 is CSARLPGII.

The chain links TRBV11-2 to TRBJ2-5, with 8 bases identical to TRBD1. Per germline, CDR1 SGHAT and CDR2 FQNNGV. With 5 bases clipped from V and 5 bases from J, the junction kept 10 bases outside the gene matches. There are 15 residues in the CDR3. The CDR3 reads CASSPQGALSETQYF. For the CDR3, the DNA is TGTGCCAGCAGCCCCCAGGGGGCGCTTTCGGAGACCCAGTACTTC.

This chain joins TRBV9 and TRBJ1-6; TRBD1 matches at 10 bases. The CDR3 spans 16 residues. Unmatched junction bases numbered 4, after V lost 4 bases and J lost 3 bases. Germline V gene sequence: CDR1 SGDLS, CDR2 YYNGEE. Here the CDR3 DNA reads TGTGCCAGCAGCCCGTGGACAGGGGGCTATAATTCACCCCTCCACTTT. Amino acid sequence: CASSPWTGGYNSPLHF. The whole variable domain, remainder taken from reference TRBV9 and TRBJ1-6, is DSGVTQTPKHLITATGQRVTLRCSPRSGDLSVYWYQQSLDQGLQFLIQYYNGEERAKGNILERFSAQQFPDLHSELNLSSLELGDSALYFCASSPWTGGYNSPLHFGNGTRLTVT.

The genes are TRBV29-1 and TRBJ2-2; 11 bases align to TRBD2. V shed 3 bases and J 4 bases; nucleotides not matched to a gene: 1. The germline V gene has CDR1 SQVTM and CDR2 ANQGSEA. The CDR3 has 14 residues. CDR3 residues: CSVDLAGGTGELFF. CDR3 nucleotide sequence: TGCAGCGTTGACCTAGCGGGGGGCACCGGGGAGCTGTTTTTT.

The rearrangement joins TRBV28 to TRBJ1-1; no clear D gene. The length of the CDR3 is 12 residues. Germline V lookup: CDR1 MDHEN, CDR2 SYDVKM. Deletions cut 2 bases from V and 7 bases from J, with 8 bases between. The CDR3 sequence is CASSLVKLEAFF. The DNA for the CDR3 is TGTGCCAGCAGTTTAGTAAAGCTTGAAGCTTTCTTT.